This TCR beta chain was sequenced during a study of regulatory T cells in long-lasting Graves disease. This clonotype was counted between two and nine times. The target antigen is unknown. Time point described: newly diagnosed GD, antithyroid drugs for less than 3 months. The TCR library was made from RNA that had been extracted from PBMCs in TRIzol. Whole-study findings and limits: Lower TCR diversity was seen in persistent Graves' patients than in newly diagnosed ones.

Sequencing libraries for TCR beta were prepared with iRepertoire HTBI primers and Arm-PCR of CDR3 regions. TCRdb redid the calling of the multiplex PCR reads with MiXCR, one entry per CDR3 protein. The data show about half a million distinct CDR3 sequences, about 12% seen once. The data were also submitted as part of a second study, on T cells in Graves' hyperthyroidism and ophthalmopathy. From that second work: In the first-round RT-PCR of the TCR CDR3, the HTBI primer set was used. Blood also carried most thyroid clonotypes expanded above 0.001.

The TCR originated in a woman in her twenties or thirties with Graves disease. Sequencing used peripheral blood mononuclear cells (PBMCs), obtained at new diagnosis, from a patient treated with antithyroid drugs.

The CDR3 here is CASSPSRTSGSGADTQYF. The DNA of the CDR3 is TGCGCCAGCAGCCCTTCCCGGACTAGCGGGAGTGGCGCAGATACGCAGTATTTT. The chain recombines TRBV4-3 with TRBJ2-3, with 13 bases that match TRBD2. The germline V gene has CDR1 LGHNA and CDR2 YSLEER. The CDR3 runs 18 residues. Germline trimming cut 4 bases from V and 4 bases from J; bases unmatched to any gene: 11.